A single sample gave rise to the 20 T cell receptor beta chains below, sequenced in a study of CD8 T cells in ankylosing spondylitis. Study observations and caveats: It appeared that ankylosing spondylitis blood was characterized by a TCR beta motif of several highly homologous variants.

TCRdb independently ran MiXCR on the 5' RACE reads; one entry per CDR3 protein. The sample carries fewer than 450,000 distinct CDR3 sequences, 17% recorded once. These receptors have no known antigen. Sequencing was carried out using blood, either unsorted or a sorted T cell fraction (not recorded which). The receptors shown here come from a male donor with ankylosing spondylitis.

The chain combines TRBV7-2 with TRBJ1-2; 9 bases match TRBD1. V trimming: 5 bases; J trimming: 8 bases; junction bases outside the gene matches: 12. The germline gives CDR1 SGHTA, CDR2 FQGNSA. The CDR3 is made up of 15 amino acids. In nucleotides, the CDR3 is TGTGCCAGCAGCCCCTACACAGGGGGCCTGGGCGGCTACACCTTC. It yields the protein CASSPYTGGLGGYTF.

This clonotype was counted only a few times. The rearrangement joins TRBV6-2 or TRBV6-3 to TRBJ1-5; D is undetermined. Trimming cost V 6 bases and J 1 base, with 16 bases left between them. Germline V gene sequence: CDR1 MNHEY, CDR2 SVGEGT. This CDR3 is built from 16 residues. CDR3 loop: CASRSIWPESNQPQHF. CDR3 nucleotides: TGTGCCAGCAGATCTATTTGGCCCGAGAGCAATCAGCCCCAGCATTTT.

J is TRBJ2-2 and V is TRBV6-1; 11 bases are a match to TRBD2. With V trimmed by 6 bases and J by 4 bases, 7 bases remained unmatched. This CDR3 comprises 16 residues. Germline lookup yields CDR1 MNHNS and CDR2 SASEGT. DNA of the CDR3: TGTGCCAGCAGCGGGACTAGCGGAGCGGGCACCGGGGAGCTGTTTTTT. It encodes CASSGTSGAGTGELFF.

This clonotype was observed a few times. The rearrangement joins TRBV4-3 to TRBJ1-4; 8 positions agree with TRBD1. Germline CDR1 LGHNA, CDR2 YSLEER. The CDR3 spans 16 residues. Trimming removed 1 base from V and 8 bases from J; junction bases left unmatched: 9. The DNA for the CDR3 is TGCGCCAGCAGCCAAGGATTGGGGACAGGTGGAGAAAAACTGTTTTTT. The encoded protein is CASSQGLGTGGEKLFF.

The gene calls are TRBV6-1 and TRBJ2-7, with TRBD1 identical over 8 bases. The CDR3 is 16 residues long. Trimming removed 4 bases from V and 6 bases from J; junction bases left unmatched: 14. Germline assignment: CDR1 MNHNS and CDR2 SASEGT. Written as DNA, the CDR3 is TGTGCCAGCAGTGCCCGACAGGGGATCCCGCCCTCCGAGCAGTACTTC. Its translation: CASSARQGIPPSEQYF.

The V and J genes are TRBV19 and TRBJ1-2, with a possible D match to TRBD1 (5 bases). The CDR3 runs to 16 residues. Trimming cost V 6 bases and J 4 bases, with 21 bases left between them. Germline values: CDR1 LNHDA, CDR2 SQIVND (reference sequence). CDR3 nucleotide sequence: TGTGCCAGTAGCCTCTTACCGGGACGGAGTTCCTATGGCTACACCTTC. Translation gives CASSLLPGRSSYGYTF.

This clonotype was seen a few times. The chain links TRBV10-3 to TRBJ2-1, with 8 nucleotides matching TRBD1. V lost 3 bases to trimming and J lost 5 bases; unmatched junction nucleotides: 6. CDR3 length: 15 residues. Germline values: CDR1 ENHRY, CDR2 SYGVKD. The CDR3 DNA sequence: TGTGCCATCAGTGACTTTGGGACAGGACACAATGAGCAGTTCTTC. Protein product: CAISDFGTGHNEQFF.

The chain carries TRBV7-2 and TRBJ2-7, with D possibly matching TRBD1 (6 bases). CDR3 length: 15 amino acids. The germline gives CDR1 SGHTA, CDR2 FQGNSA. Trimming removed 5 bases from V and 4 bases from J, with 18 bases in between. In DNA form, the CDR3 reads TGTGCCAGCAGCCACGATATCGGACAGAAATACGAGCAGTACTTC. Residues: CASSHDIGQKYEQYF.

In this sample, this clonotype turned up a few times. This sequence joins TRBV7-9 and TRBJ2-1; 10 nucleotides agree with TRBD2. The CDR3 is 16 amino acids. The V and J ends lost 5 bases and 9 bases, in that order; junction bases with no gene match: 13. CDR1 SEHNR and CDR2 FQNEAQ come from the germline V gene (reference sequence). The CDR3 sequence is CASSPFQAGGRGEQFF. The CDR3 DNA reads as TGTGCCAGCAGCCCTTTTCAAGCGGGGGGGCGAGGTGAGCAGTTCTTC.

The chain joins TRBV6-1 to TRBJ1-2; D unclear. CDR3 length: 15 residues. The V end lost 6 bases, the J end lost 0 bases, and 14 bases lay between the germline ends. Per the germline V gene, CDR1 is MNHNS and CDR2 is SASEGT. The CDR3 here is CASRTLGRSNYGYTF. In DNA form, the CDR3 reads TGTGCCAGCAGAACCCTAGGGAGATCTAACTATGGCTACACCTTC.

The V gene is TRBV7-2, the J gene TRBJ1-2; possibly TRBD1 for D (5 bases). The CDR3 has 13 residues. The ends were cut back, 3 bases at V and 6 bases at J, with 11 bases in the middle. Germline V gene sequence: CDR1 SGHTA, CDR2 FQGNSA. Written as DNA, the CDR3 is TGTGCCAGCAGCTTTCTTGGGACGGATGGCTACACCTTC. This encodes CASSFLGTDGYTF.

This clonotype has only a few counts. This chain uses TRBV6-1 with TRBJ1-3; TRBD1 might be the D (5 bases). In germline, CDR1 is MNHNS, CDR2 SASEGT. The CDR3 sequence is 15 residues long. The V end was cut by 6 bases, the J end by 0 bases, with 12 bases between. CDR3 residues: CASRKSGISGNTIYF. The DNA for the CDR3 is TGTGCCAGCAGAAAATCAGGGATCTCTGGAAACACCATATATTTT.

The chain carries TRBV5-1 and TRBJ2-7; possibly TRBD1 for D (6 bases). This CDR3 has 14 amino acids. Looked up from germline, CDR1 is SGHRS and CDR2 is YFSETQ. Trimming shortened V by 0 bases and J by 4 bases, and 11 bases separated the two germline ends. The CDR3 region is CASSLAVDRYEQYF. The CDR3 DNA reads TGCGCCAGCAGCTTGGCCGTGGACAGATACGAGCAGTACTTC.

This chain links TRBV11-2 with TRBJ2-7; the match to TRBD1 covers 8 bases. Germline V gene sequence: CDR1 SGHAT, CDR2 FQNNGV. V dropped 3 bases and J dropped 2; count of bases not matched to a gene: 9. The CDR3 is 16 amino acids. The CDR3 DNA reads TGTGCCAGCAGCTTTAGTTTGGGGACAGGAACCTACGAGCAGTACTTC. It codes for CASSFSLGTGTYEQYF.

The rearrangement joins TRBV30 to TRBJ2-5; 9 positions agree with TRBD1. CDR3 size: 15 residues. J gave up 2 bases and V 2 bases, and 6 bases lay outside the gene matches. The germline gives CDR1 GTSNPN, CDR2 SVGIG (reference sequence). The CDR3 nucleotides read TGTGCCTGGAGTCAAGGGACAGGGCGACAAGAGACCCAGTACTTC. Amino acids: CAWSQGTGRQETQYF.

This clonotype was seen a handful of times. V is TRBV5-6 and J is TRBJ2-7; no clear D. The V end was cut by 4 bases, the J end by 0 bases, with 8 bases between. Germline V gene lookup returns CDR1 SGHDT and CDR2 YYEEEE. This CDR3 comprises 13 residues. CDR3 amino acids: CASSHKSSYEQYF. In nucleotides, the CDR3 is TGTGCCAGCAGCCACAAAAGCTCCTACGAGCAGTACTTC.

The V gene is TRBV4-1, the J gene TRBJ1-3; D may be TRBD1 (6 bases). Germline V gene lookup returns CDR1 MGHRA and CDR2 YSYEKL. The CDR3 loop spans 16 amino acids. Trimming left V 0 bases short and J 9 bases short, with 18 bases between. Here the CDR3 DNA reads TGCGCCAGCAGCCAAGATGGTATAGGACAGAAGGGCACCATATATTTT. Protein sequence: CASSQDGIGQKGTIYF.

The V gene is TRBV12-3 or TRBV12-4, the J gene TRBJ1-3; D unresolved. The CDR3 runs to 14 residues. Trimming took 3 bases from V and 4 from J, leaving 10 bases between them. The DNA for the CDR3 is TGTGCCAGCAGTTTCCAGCGGTGGGGAAACACCATATATTTT. Its protein is CASSFQRWGNTIYF.

This clonotype was observed a handful of times. V is TRBV11-2 and J is TRBJ1-6, with D perhaps matching TRBD1 (6 bases). V lost 5 bases, J lost 14 bases, and 19 bases lay in between. In germline, CDR1 is SGHAT, CDR2 FQNNGV. The CDR3 covers 14 residues. The CDR3 DNA reads as TGTGCCAGCAGCCCGGACAGTGCCGATCGATCCCTCCACTTT. It is translated as CASSPDSADRSLHF. Using reference TRBV11-2 and TRBJ1-6 for the parts outside the CDR3, the full variable domain is EAGVAQSPRYKIIEKRQSVAFWCNPISGHATLYWYQQILGQGPKLLIQFQNNGVVDDSQLPKDRFSAERLKGVDSTLKIQPAKLEDSAVYLCASSPDSADRSLHFGNGTRLTVT.

The chain recombines TRBV3-1 with TRBJ1-2; no clear D. CDR3 size: 14 residues. Trimming took 3 bases from V and 5 from J, leaving 13 bases between them. The germline gives CDR1 LGHDT, CDR2 YNNKEL (reference sequence). The DNA of the CDR3 is TGTGCCAGCAGCCAGCTTGTGGTGGGTTATGGCTACACCTTC. Protein sequence: CASSQLVVGYGYTF. The full variable domain, completed using reference TRBV3-1 and TRBJ1-2, is DTAVSQTPKYLVTQMGNDKSIKCEQNLGHDTMYWYKQDSKKFLKIMFSYNNKELIINETVPNRFSPKSPDKAHLNLHINSLELGDSAVYFCASSQLVVGYGYTFGSGTRLTVV.